Following are 21 T cell receptor beta chains from one sample sequenced in a study of T cell repertoires in cytomegalovirus infection. Their specific antigens are unknown. Each CDR3 protein gets one entry after TCRdb re-called the reads with MiXCR. The data show 69,000 or so distinct CDR3 sequences, with around 27% seen just once and 59% held by the top ten. Sequenced material: CD8+ T cells from cultured PBMCs, taken from culture after CMV antigen stimulation. All receptors derive from a human donor in good health (CMV status not recorded). Some clones in this sample may be carry-over from other donors' samples.

This clonotype was seen a few times. The chain uses TRBV7-9 and TRBJ1-1, with TRBD1 matching 9 bases. The CDR3 is 14 amino acids. V shed 6 bases, J shed 7 bases, and the junction held 9 bases outside the gene matches. Germline V gene data show CDR1 as SEHNR and CDR2 as FQNEAQ (reference sequence). The CDR3 reads CASSTGTGYGEAFF. DNA of the CDR3: TGTGCCAGCAGTACCGGGACAGGGTACGGTGAAGCTTTCTTT.

This clonotype was recorded a few times. The V gene is TRBV7-4, the J gene TRBJ2-3; D is unclear. The CDR3 length is 15 residues. Trimming cost V 6 bases and J 0 bases, with 13 bases left between them. The germline V gene encodes CDR1 SGHVT and CDR2 SQSDAQ. In nucleotides, the CDR3 is TGTGCCAGCAGTCCCCCTTACAATAGCACAGATACGCAGTATTTT. As protein: CASSPPYNSTDTQYF.

The V gene is TRBV27, the J gene TRBJ1-4, with a possible D match to TRBD1 (6 bases). Germline lookup yields CDR1 MNHEY and CDR2 SMNVEV (reference sequence). V gave up 1 base and J gave up 6 bases, with 9 bases separating them. The CDR3 sequence is 14 residues long. CDR3 sequence: CASSLLGADEKLFF. The CDR3 DNA is TGTGCCAGCAGTTTATTGGGGGCTGATGAAAAACTGTTTTTT. Based on the CDR3 plus reference TRBV27 and TRBJ1-4, the full variable domain is EAQVTQNPRYLITVTGKKLTVTCSQNMNHEYMSWYRQDPGLGLRQIYYSMNVEVTDKGDVPEGYKVSRKEKRNFPLILESPSPNQTSLYFCASSLLGADEKLFFGSGTQLSVL.

The chain is built from TRBV4-1 and TRBJ2-7; the D gene could be TRBD1 or TRBD2 (5 bases each). The CDR3 consists of 15 residues. The V end lost 0 bases, the J end lost 3 bases, and 12 bases lay between the germline ends. CDR1 and CDR2 from the germline V gene are MGHRA and YSYEKL. This CDR3 is CASSQDGGLNYEQYF. CDR3 DNA sequence: TGCGCCAGCAGCCAAGATGGGGGTCTCAACTACGAGCAGTACTTC.

This clonotype occurred a few times. The chain recombines TRBV7-6 with TRBJ2-7, with D tentatively TRBD2 (6 bases). Trimming left V 3 bases short and J 3 bases short, with 15 bases between. The germline gives CDR1 SGHVS, CDR2 FNYEAQ. The CDR3 runs 15 residues. The CDR3 loop reads CASSFGPRGNYEQYF. The CDR3 DNA sequence: TGTGCCAGCAGCTTCGGGCCCCGGGGGAACTACGAGCAGTACTTC.

This clonotype has a handful of counts. The rearrangement uses TRBV4-3 and TRBJ2-5, with 10 nucleotides matching TRBD2. The CDR3 is 15 amino acids. The junction had 6 bases not matched to a gene; V was cut back by 4 bases and J by 4 bases. Germline CDR1 reads LGHNA; CDR2 reads YSLEER. The CDR3 nucleotides read TGCGCCAGCAGCCCGGGACTAGCGATGGGAGAGACCCAGTACTTC. Protein sequence: CASSPGLAMGETQYF.

The chain is built from TRBV6-5 and TRBJ2-2, with D possibly being TRBD2 (6 bases). Germline CDR1 is MNHEY and CDR2 is SVGAGI. The CDR3 loop spans 17 amino acids. With 2 bases removed from V and 1 base from J, the gap between germline ends came to 14 bases. The CDR3 sequence: CASSYELGLENTGELFF. The CDR3 nucleotides read TGTGCCAGCAGTTACGAGCTGGGACTTGAGAACACCGGGGAGCTGTTTTTT.

The chain links TRBV28 to TRBJ2-7, with D uncertain. Looked up from germline, CDR1 is MDHEN and CDR2 is SYDVKM. Trimming cost V 6 bases and J 6 bases, with 12 bases left between them. The CDR3 length is 12 residues. The CDR3 nucleotides are TGTGCCAGCAGGCGTGTGCCGGGCGAGCAGTACTTC. Amino acids: CASRRVPGEQYF.

There are many counts of this clonotype. V gene TRBV10-1 combines with J gene TRBJ1-2; 12 bases are a match to TRBD1. The CDR3 runs 13 residues. Losses at the gene ends were 6 bases for V and 8 bases for J; bases not matched to a gene: 4. CDR1 and CDR2 from the germline V gene are WNHNN and SYGVQD (reference sequence). The CDR3 is CASSRDRGQGYTF. In DNA form, the CDR3 reads TGCGCCAGCAGCCGGGACAGGGGGCAAGGCTACACCTTC.

This clonotype was found a few times. V usage is TRBV5-6 and J usage is TRBJ2-3; D possibly uses TRBD1 or TRBD2 (5 bases each). V was cut by 2 bases and J by 3 bases, with 7 bases left in between. The CDR3 is made up of 13 amino acids. The V gene's germline CDR1 is SGHDT and CDR2 YYEEEE. The CDR3 bases are TGTGCCAGCAGCTTCGAGGGGACAGATACGCAGTATTTT. Translation gives CASSFEGTDTQYF.

There are a few counts of this clonotype. V and J are TRBV19 and TRBJ1-2; TRBD1 matches 8 bases. Germline CDR1 reads LNHDA; CDR2 reads SQIVND (reference sequence). The junction had 9 bases not matched to a gene; V was cut back by 1 base and J by 5 bases. The CDR3 runs 16 residues. CDR3 nucleotides: TGTGCCAGTAGTATAGGAGGACAGGGAGGAGGTTATGGCTACACCTTC. It codes for CASSIGGQGGGYGYTF.

CDR3 DNA: TGTGCCAGCAGTTACGCGGACAGGGATCAGCCCCAGCATTTT. Its protein product is CASSYADRDQPQHF. The chain has TRBV6-2 or TRBV6-3 and TRBJ1-5; 8 bases align to TRBD1. V gave up 2 bases and J gave up 5 bases; unmatched junction bases: 2. CDR1 is MNHEY, CDR2 SVGEGT, per germline. The CDR3 loop spans 14 amino acids.

Sample share makes this clonotype medium-sized. The rearrangement links TRBV6-6 to TRBJ1-1, with a weak D call TRBD1 (6 bases). This CDR3 is 11 amino acids long. V lost 5 bases, J lost 7 bases, and 8 bases lay in between. The germline V gene has CDR1 MNHNY and CDR2 SVGAGI (reference sequence). The CDR3 sequence: CASSRDIEAFF. The CDR3 nucleotides read TGTGCCAGCAGTAGGGACATTGAAGCTTTCTTT.

This clonotype came up a few times. The chain employs TRBV19 and TRBJ1-2, with D uncertain. Germline-derived CDR1 and CDR2 are LNHDA and SQIVND (reference sequence). V shed 2 bases and J shed 3 bases, with 28 bases lying between them. The CDR3 spans 20 residues. CDR3 bases: TGTGCCAGTAGTATATCCCCGGCCGGGGTCCGTATGGACCTACACTATGGCTACACCTTC. Amino acid sequence: CASSISPAGVRMDLHYGYTF.

This chain links TRBV7-3 with TRBJ2-1; a weak D match, TRBD1 (5 bases). The CDR3 totals 14 residues. The germline gives CDR1 SGHTA, CDR2 FQGTGA. V was trimmed by 2 bases and J by 6 bases, leaving 11 bases between them. The CDR3 spells CASSLGSQGNEQFF. CDR3 in DNA: TGTGCCAGCAGCTTAGGGTCGCAGGGCAATGAGCAGTTCTTC.

The chain links TRBV27 to TRBJ2-2; D remains unclear. Between the trimmed V and J ends, which lost 3 bases and 7 bases, there was a span of 12 bases. The CDR3 spans 14 residues. Germline assignment: CDR1 MNHEY and CDR2 SMNVEV (reference sequence). CDR3 in DNA: TGTGCCAGCAGTTTTCAGGACCCCGGCGGGGAGCTGTTTTTT. It translates to CASSFQDPGGELFF.

V gene TRBV7-9 combines with J gene TRBJ2-2; D may correspond to TRBD1 or TRBD2 (5 bases each). The CDR3 sequence is 16 residues long. Trimming shortened V by 9 bases and J by 0 bases, and 17 bases separated the two germline ends. From germline, CDR1 is SEHNR and CDR2 FQNEAQ (reference sequence). The CDR3 is CASPREGNPNTGELFF. CDR3 nucleotide sequence: TGTGCCAGTCCTCGAGAGGGGAATCCGAACACCGGGGAGCTGTTTTTT.

This chain links TRBV7-4 with TRBJ2-1; no definite D call. V shed 5 bases and J shed 7 bases, with 12 bases lying between them. The germline CDR1 and CDR2 sequences are SGHVT and SQSDAQ. This CDR3 spans 13 amino acids. CDR3 amino acids: CASSPEGINEQFF. Written as DNA, the CDR3 is TGTGCCAGCAGCCCAGAAGGTATAAATGAGCAGTTCTTC.

The table lists this clonotype with many counts. The gene calls are TRBV28 and TRBJ2-1; D is possibly TRBD2 (6 bases). The V end lost 5 bases, the J end lost 3 bases, and 14 bases lay between the germline ends. Germline V gene data show CDR1 as MDHEN and CDR2 as SYDVKM. The CDR3 contains 15 residues. The CDR3 DNA is TGTGCCAGCAGTCCGGGACTCGCGGTCTACAATGAGCAGTTCTTC. This sequence encodes CASSPGLAVYNEQFF.

The genes are TRBV4-1 and TRBJ2-2, with 7 bases aligning to TRBD2. With 2 bases clipped from V and 8 bases from J, the junction kept 20 bases outside the gene matches. CDR1 and CDR2 from the germline V gene are MGHRA and YSYEKL. The CDR3 runs 19 residues. Written as DNA, the CDR3 is TGCGCCAGCAGCCAACCAAGGGGAGGGAGGGAGCATACGGGGGGGGAGCTGTTTTTT. As protein: CASSQPRGGREHTGGELFF.

In this sample, this clonotype turned up once. J is TRBJ1-1 and V is TRBV30; D possibly corresponds to TRBD1 (5 bases). CDR1 GTSNPN and CDR2 SVGIG come from the germline V gene (reference sequence). The CDR3 sequence is 13 residues long. With 3 bases removed from V and 0 bases from J, the gap between germline ends came to 8 bases. This CDR3 reads CAWRGQMNTEAFF. CDR3 in DNA: TGTGCCTGGAGGGGGCAGATGAACACTGAAGCTTTCTTT.